The rows below give T cell receptor beta chains drawn from one sample of a study of T cell changes during pregnancy in multiple sclerosis. Some clones are missing from TCRdb's copy, which holds only in-frame ones; the method was immunoSEQ multiplex PCR. The sample carries roughly 42,000 clones, 85% to 95% recorded once. The sample in question was CD8+ T cells from peripheral blood mononuclear cells, obtained in the third trimester of pregnancy. These receptor sequences come from a female donor with multiple sclerosis, enrolled in a pregnancy study. The CDR3 runs from the conserved cysteine through the conserved F or W. D genes are given only for firm matches. Clone size appears in some rows only: once, few, many, or a class for an expanded clone.

NA	TRBV30	TRBJ2-5	TRBD2	TGTGCCTGGAGCGAGGGACTAGCGTTAGAGACCCAGTACTTC	CAWSEGLALETQYF
NA	TRBV9	TRBJ1-4	NA	TGTGCCAGCAGCGTCAGGGGATCAACTAATGAAAAACTGTTTTTT	CASSVRGSTNEKLFF
NA	TRBV29-1	TRBJ2-7	TRBD1	TGCAGCGTTGGGACAGGGGATTTGTATAGTGTGCAGTACTTC	CSVGTGDLYSVQYF
NA	TRBV28	TRBJ2-7	TRBD1	TGTGCCAGCATGGACACAGGGGGCGGATTGGACGAGCAGTACTTC	CASMDTGGGLDEQYF
NA	TRBV12-2	TRBJ2-3	NA	TGTGCAAGTCGCATAGGGAGAGGACTCACTAGCACAGATACGCAGTATTTT	CASRIGRGLTSTDTQYF
NA	TRBV5-6	TRBJ2-7	TRBD1	TGTGCCAGCAGCTTGATACAGGGGGGAACGCTAATCTACGAGCAGTACTTC	CASSLIQGGTLIYEQYF
NA	TRBV19	TRBJ2-7	TRBD2	TGTGCCTCGAGAAGAACTAGCGCCCTGAGCTCCTACGAGCAGTACTTC	CASRRTSALSSYEQYF
NA	TRBV2	TRBJ2-7	TRBD2	TGTGCCAGCAGTGACCCCATCCGACTAGCGGGAGGGTCGTACGAGCAGTACTTC	CASSDPIRLAGGSYEQYF
NA	TRBV10-2	TRBJ2-5	NA	TGCGCCAGCAGTGAGTCGGGGGGTGCGGGGCAAGAGACCCAGTACTTC	CASSESGGAGQETQYF
NA	TRBV7-8	TRBJ2-1	TRBD2	TGTGCCAGCAGCTTAACACTAGCGGGGGCCCACAATGAGCAGTTCTTC	CASSLTLAGAHNEQFF
few	TRBV19	TRBJ1-1	NA	TGTGCCAGTACTGAGGGCAACACTGAAGCTTTCTTT	CASTEGNTEAFF
NA	TRBV15	TRBJ1-2	TRBD1	TGTGCCACCAGCATGGACAGGGGGCTAATAGATGGCTACACCTTC	CATSMDRGLIDGYTF
NA	TRBV5-6	TRBJ2-1	TRBD2	TGTGCCAGCAGCACCTCTAGCGGTTACTACAATGAGCAGTTCTTC	CASSTSSGYYNEQFF
NA	TRBV2	TRBJ1-2	NA	TGTGCCAGCTTCCACGAGAATGGCTACACCTTC	CASFHENGYTF
once	TRBV7-2	TRBJ2-1	NA	TGTGCCAGCAGCTTGGGACACGTTGGCTTCTTC	CASSLGHVGFF